This T cell receptor (beta chain) came from a study of blood T cell repertoires in COVID-19. Study summary: Sources were T cells, B-cell-depleted T cells, or PBMCs; the material itself was cDNA or gDNA.

Here immunoSEQ multiplex PCR was the method, and the copy in TCRdb shows in-frame clones only, minus some. The profile shows hundreds of thousands of clones, around 87% of them singletons. Germline loops: CDR1 GTSNPN, CDR2 SVGIG (reference sequence). The V end was cut by 2 bases, the J end by 0 bases, with 5 bases between. The CDR3 extends over 12 amino acids. Sequenced: peripheral blood. This sequence joins TRBV30 and TRBJ2-7; no firm D call. The source is a woman between 40 and 55 years old who had recovered from COVID-19. In DNA, the CDR3 is TGTGCCTGGAGTTTGAGCTCCTACGAGCAGTACTTC. Encoded protein: CAWSLSSYEQYF.